The rows below give T cell receptor beta chains drawn from one sample of a study of response to subunit inactivated influenza vaccine. MiXCR, run by TCRdb on the RT-PCR reads, gives a single entry per CDR3 protein. The sample consists of about 540,000 distinct CDR3 sequences, 14% of them appearing once. The sequencing used PBMCs from blood, collected 11 to 12 days after vaccination. The receptors shown here come from a man in his forties or fifties who received an inactivated influenza vaccine. Both conserved end residues are part of each CDR3. A D gene is named only where the DNA matches it firmly. The listing skips clone size in some rows; elsewhere it reads once, few, many or a size class.

d_gene	v_gene	j_gene	abundance	CDR3nt	CDR3aa
TRBD1	TRBV11-2	TRBJ2-3	few	TGTGCCAGCAGCTTAGAAGGGACAGGGGGAAATACGCAGTATTTT	CASSLEGTGGNTQYF
NA	TRBV27	TRBJ2-1	few	TGTGCCAGCAGTTTATTATTGGGAGCGTCCAATGAGCAGTTCTTC	CASSLLLGASNEQFF
TRBD2	TRBV10-3	TRBJ2-5	few	TGTGCCATCAGTGAGTCCCCAGCGGGAGGGGAGACCCAGTACTTC	CAISESPAGGETQYF
NA	TRBV10-3	TRBJ2-5	NA	TGTGCCATCCGGGGAAGCAGGGAGAGAGAGACCCAGTACTTC	CAIRGSRERETQYF
NA	TRBV12-3/TRBV12-4	TRBJ1-4	NA	TGTGCCAGCAGTCCAATGGGACTGAACAATGAAAAACTGTTTTTT	CASSPMGLNNEKLFF
TRBD1	TRBV5-1	TRBJ1-6	many	TGCGCCAGCAGCTTGGCCGGACAGGGAATCTCACCCCTCCACTTT	CASSLAGQGISPLHF
NA	TRBV7-2	TRBJ1-6	NA	TGTGCCAGCAGCATCTCGGGCCTAACCGGGAATTCACCCCTCCACTTT	CASSISGLTGNSPLHF
TRBD1	TRBV20-1	TRBJ1-1	few	TGCAGTGCTAGAGATGACAGGGCAGGCACTGAAGCTTTCTTT	CSARDDRAGTEAFF
TRBD2	TRBV20-1	TRBJ2-3	NA	TGCAGTGCTCACCGACTAGCGGGGTACCCGAAAGATACGCAGTATTTT	CSAHRLAGYPKDTQYF
NA	TRBV7-2	TRBJ2-7	once	TGTGCCAGCAGCTTAAATTTCTATTCCTCCTACGAGCAGTACTTC	CASSLNFYSSYEQYF
NA	TRBV24-1	TRBJ2-5	few	TGTGCCACCAGTGGCGGCAGCGGGCAAGAGACCCAGTACTTC	CATSGGSGQETQYF
TRBD2	TRBV20-1	TRBJ2-3	few	TGCAGTGCTAGGAGTCGACTAGCGGGGGGGGAACTCACAGATACGCAGTATTTT	CSARSRLAGGELTDTQYF
NA	TRBV10-3	TRBJ1-4	NA	TGTGCCATCAGTGAGTCGATTGTAACTAATGAAAAACTGTTTTTT	CAISESIVTNEKLFF
TRBD2	TRBV5-4	TRBJ2-3	NA	TGTGCCAGCAGCCCGGGACTAGCGGGGGGCCCTGCAGATACGCAGTATTTT	CASSPGLAGGPADTQYF
TRBD1	TRBV7-2	TRBJ2-7	NA	TGTGCCAGCAGCTTCGGGACAGGGCTCTACGAGCAGTACTTC	CASSFGTGLYEQYF
TRBD1	TRBV28	TRBJ1-2	NA	TGTGCCAGCACTGTTTATGACAGGGGCTATGGCTACACCTTC	CASTVYDRGYGYTF
TRBD2	TRBV6-2/TRBV6-3	TRBJ2-4	NA	TGTGCCAGCAGTTACGCGCTAGCGGGAACTGGGACCAAAAACATTCAGTACTTC	CASSYALAGTGTKNIQYF
TRBD1	TRBV20-1	TRBJ1-3	NA	TGCAGTGCCAAAGGAGTCTCGACAGGGCGGAACACCATATATTTT	CSAKGVSTGRNTIYF
NA	TRBV10-3	TRBJ2-6	NA	TGTGCCATCAGTGGGTCAAACTCTGGGGCCAACGTCCTGACTTTC	CAISGSNSGANVLTF
TRBD2	TRBV28	TRBJ2-1	NA	TGTGCCAGCTCCATTCCGGGACTAGCTTCAACTGAGCAGTTCTTC	CASSIPGLASTEQFF
NA	TRBV10-3	TRBJ2-2	many	TGTGCCATCAGTGAGTCTGTCAGCGGGGAGCTGTTTTTT	CAISESVSGELFF
NA	TRBV3-1	TRBJ1-6	few	TGTGCCAGCAGCCAAGGGACACCAAATTCACCCCTCCACTTT	CASSQGTPNSPLHF
TRBD2	TRBV28	TRBJ2-3	few	TGTGCCAGCAGTATGGAGACTAGCGGGATCGATACGCAGTATTTT	CASSMETSGIDTQYF
NA	TRBV12-3/TRBV12-4	TRBJ2-7	many	TGTGCCAGCAGTTTAGAAAGGCACTACGAGCAGTACTTC	CASSLERHYEQYF
NA	TRBV7-7	TRBJ2-5	few	TGTGCTAGCAGCTTAGCTAACAGCCAAGAGACCCAGTACTTC	CASSLANSQETQYF
TRBD1	TRBV6-2/TRBV6-3	TRBJ2-5	NA	TGTGCCAGCAGCCCCGAACAGGGGGGAAGAGAGACCCAGTACTTC	CASSPEQGGRETQYF
TRBD2	TRBV10-3	TRBJ2-2	NA	TGTGCCATCAGTGGGACTAGCGGGACCTCGAACACCGGGGGGCTGTTTTTT	CAISGTSGTSNTGGLFF
NA	TRBV14	TRBJ2-5	NA	TGTGCCAGCAGTCTGGATAAGGGGTTATTGCAAGAGACCCAGTACTTC	CASSLDKGLLQETQYF
NA	TRBV30	TRBJ2-2	NA	TGTGCCCGGAGTTATGGAGAGAACACCGGGGAGCTGTTTTTT	CARSYGENTGELFF
NA	TRBV5-1	TRBJ2-7	NA	TGCGCCAGCAGCCGATCAGCAGGAATCTACGAGCAGTACTTC	CASSRSAGIYEQYF
NA	TRBV28	TRBJ1-5	few	TGTGCCAGCATCTCCGGGGCCGGGAGCAATCAGCCCCAGCATTTT	CASISGAGSNQPQHF
NA	TRBV9	TRBJ1-6	few	TGTGCCAGCAGCGTAGCTGAGACAGGTTCACCCCTCCACTTT	CASSVAETGSPLHF
NA	TRBV6-5	TRBJ1-1	NA	TGTGCCAGCAGTTACTTAGGGGCGGACACTGAAGCTTTCTTT	CASSYLGADTEAFF
TRBD1	TRBV20-1	TRBJ2-3	many	TGCAGTGCTAGAAGGACAGGGATCACAGATACGCAGTATTTT	CSARRTGITDTQYF
NA	TRBV20-1	TRBJ2-7	few	TGCAGTGCTCAACAGGGGAATAGCGGGGCGATATACACCTACGAGCAGTACTTC	CSAQQGNSGAIYTYEQYF
NA	TRBV15	TRBJ2-1	many	TGTGCCACCAGCAGGGCCTTCTCCTACAATGAGCAGTTCTTC	CATSRAFSYNEQFF
TRBD1	TRBV5-1	TRBJ2-7	many	TGCGCCAGCAGGCACTCGGTACGACAGGGCTACGAGCAGTACTTC	CASRHSVRQGYEQYF
NA	TRBV3-1	TRBJ2-1	NA	TGTGCCAGCAGCCGGCGTGGGGGAATCCCCTACAATGAGCAGTTCTTC	CASSRRGGIPYNEQFF
TRBD2	TRBV10-3	TRBJ2-1	few	TGTGCCATCAGTGAACTAGCGGGGGTATACAATGAGCAGTTCTTC	CAISELAGVYNEQFF
NA	TRBV11-2	TRBJ2-5	NA	TGTGCCAGCAGCAAGAGGGGGACGGACGTGCGGGGAGAGACCCAGTACTTC	CASSKRGTDVRGETQYF
NA	TRBV5-1	TRBJ1-4	NA	TGCGCCAGCAGCCGGACAGTCGGGAATGAAAAACTGTTTTTT	CASSRTVGNEKLFF
NA	TRBV20-1	TRBJ2-3	few	TGCAGTGCTAGAGTTTCAACTGAACTCACAGATACGCAGTATTTT	CSARVSTELTDTQYF
NA	TRBV28	TRBJ2-3	few	TGTGCCAGCAGTTTATTAGCAGGGCTAAGCACAGATACGCAGTATTTT	CASSLLAGLSTDTQYF
NA	TRBV11-2	TRBJ1-1	few	TGTGCCAGCAGCTTAAGGCCCCACGGAGACACTGAAGCTTTCTTT	CASSLRPHGDTEAFF
NA	TRBV10-3	TRBJ2-5	NA	TGTGCGGTTAAGGGGACACGAGAGACCCAGTACTTC	CAVKGTRETQYF
NA	TRBV5-1	TRBJ2-7	NA	TGCGCCAGCAGCTTGGCCCAGCGGGCTACCTACGAGCAGTACTTC	CASSLAQRATYEQYF
TRBD2	TRBV15	TRBJ2-4	NA	TGTGCCACCGGGAAGGGACTAGCGGGAGTGGCCAAAAACATTCAGTACTTC	CATGKGLAGVAKNIQYF
TRBD1	TRBV3-1	TRBJ2-3	few	TGTGCCAGCAGCCCAATCGGACAGGAAAGCACAGATACGCAGTATTTT	CASSPIGQESTDTQYF
NA	TRBV4-1	TRBJ1-2	few	TGCGCCAGCAGCAAACCCGGGGCAAACTATGGCTACACCTTC	CASSKPGANYGYTF
TRBD2	TRBV28	TRBJ2-1	many	TGTGCCAGCAGTTTGGTCGCGGGAGGCTACAATGAGCAGTTCTTC	CASSLVAGGYNEQFF
TRBD1	TRBV5-1	TRBJ2-2	many	TGCGCCAGCAGCTCCGGACAGGGAGGACTAACCGGGGAGCTGTTTTTT	CASSSGQGGLTGELFF
NA	TRBV27	TRBJ2-5	few	TGTGCCAGCAGTGTCGGGTCCACGGAGACCCAGTACTTC	CASSVGSTETQYF
TRBD2	TRBV29-1	TRBJ2-2	NA	TGCAGCGTTGGTGGGCAGGGAGGGCCCGGGGAGCTGTTTTTT	CSVGGQGGPGELFF
NA	TRBV6-2/TRBV6-3	TRBJ2-7	many	TGTGCCAGCAGTTTCACGGACCAAGGCGCCTACGAGCAGTACTTC	CASSFTDQGAYEQYF
TRBD2	TRBV23-1	TRBJ2-4	NA	TGCGCCAGCTGGGGAGGGCACCTGAATGCCCTGTCCAAAAACATTCAGTACTTC	CASWGGHLNALSKNIQYF
NA	TRBV7-2	TRBJ2-7	NA	TGTGCCAGCAGCTTAGAAGTTTACAGGGCAACCTACGAGCAGTACTTC	CASSLEVYRATYEQYF
NA	TRBV7-2	TRBJ2-1	NA	TGTGCCAGCAGCTTATTAGGGGCGGATGGAAATGAGCAGTTCTTC	CASSLLGADGNEQFF
TRBD2	TRBV6-5	TRBJ2-7	few	TGTGCCAGCAGTTACGGAACTAGCGGGGTATACGAGCAGTACTTC	CASSYGTSGVYEQYF